This record covers a single T cell receptor (beta chain). Its target is unknown. Documented time point: 2015-2016 season, pre-vaccination. The CDR3 runs 13 residues. Trimming shortened V by 4 bases and J by 5 bases, and 11 bases separated the two germline ends. In germline, CDR1 is SNHLY, CDR2 FYNNEI. The data were produced by immunoSEQ multiplex PCR, yet TCRdb's version contains in-frame clones alone and is incomplete. In the table there are about 1,600 clones, almost 85% of which are singletons. This sample is part of a study of follicular helper T cells after annual influenza vaccination. Whole-study results and caveats: Each annual vaccination recalled recurring oligoclonal ICOS+CD38+ cTfh clonotypes.

The rearrangement links TRBV2 to TRBJ2-5, with TRBD2 as a possible D gene (6 bases). The origin of this receptor is an adult who received the influenza vaccine. The material was CXCR5+ CD38- circulating T follicular helper cells from blood, obtained on the day of influenza vaccination. Subset described: circulating Tfh, non-naive CD4+CXCR5+PD-1+ (ICOS+CD38+ or ICOS-CD38-). This CDR3 reads CASSGDLGETQYF. For the CDR3, the DNA is TGTGCCAGCAGTGGGGACTTGGGGGAGACCCAGTACTTC.